A selection of T cell receptor beta chains follows, all from one sample in a study of cytomegalovirus exposure and HLA in healthy donors. Profiled with immunoSEQ multiplex PCR; TCRdb holds only in-frame clones, not every one. The sample includes 150,000 to 180,000 clones, approximately 75% of them seen just once. The sequencing input was PBMCs. The receptors were sampled from a man younger than 30 in good health and CMV-seronegative. CDR3s include the opening cysteine and the closing phenylalanine or tryptophan.

j_gene | v_gene | CDR3aa
TRBJ1-2 | TRBV6-4 | CAIRGQGRYGYTF
TRBJ2-7 | TRBV4-2 | CASSQGATPDEQYF
TRBJ2-7 | TRBV4-3 | CASSQEFGTGGYEQYF
TRBJ1-4 | TRBV2 | CASSSNPRDYNEKLFF
TRBJ2-7 | TRBV11-2 | CASSPDWGVGGEQYF
TRBJ1-6 | TRBV25-1 | CASSPTGGDSPLHF
TRBJ2-4 | TRBV5-1 | CASSPHERGVRSGNSQYF
TRBJ2-5 | TRBV10-3 | CAIRGRSGVEETQYF
TRBJ2-1 | TRBV7-2 | CASSPYRNYNEQFF
TRBJ1-4 | TRBV19 | CASSTGTGAREKLLF
TRBJ2-3 | TRBV28 | CASTIAGSTDTQYF
TRBJ1-1 | TRBV4-3 | CASSQDLSRTGRFEAFF